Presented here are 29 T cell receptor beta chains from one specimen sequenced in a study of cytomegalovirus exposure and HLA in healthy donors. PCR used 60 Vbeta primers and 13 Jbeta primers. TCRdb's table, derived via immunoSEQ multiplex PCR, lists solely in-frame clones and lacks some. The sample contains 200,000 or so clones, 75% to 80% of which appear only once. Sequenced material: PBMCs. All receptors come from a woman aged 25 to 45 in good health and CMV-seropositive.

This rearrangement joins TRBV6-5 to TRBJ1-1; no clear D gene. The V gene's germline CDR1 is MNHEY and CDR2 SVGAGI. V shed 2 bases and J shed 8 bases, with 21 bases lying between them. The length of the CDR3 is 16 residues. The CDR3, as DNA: TGTGCCAGCAGTTACCGCCTTTATGGGGAGCCCACCGAAGCTTTCTTT. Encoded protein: CASSYRLYGEPTEAFF.

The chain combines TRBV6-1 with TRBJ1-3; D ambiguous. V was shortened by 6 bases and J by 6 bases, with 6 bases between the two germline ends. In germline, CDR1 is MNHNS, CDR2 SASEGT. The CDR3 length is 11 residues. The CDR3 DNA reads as TGTGCCAGCAGCGAACAAAACACCATATATTTT. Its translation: CASSEQNTIYF.

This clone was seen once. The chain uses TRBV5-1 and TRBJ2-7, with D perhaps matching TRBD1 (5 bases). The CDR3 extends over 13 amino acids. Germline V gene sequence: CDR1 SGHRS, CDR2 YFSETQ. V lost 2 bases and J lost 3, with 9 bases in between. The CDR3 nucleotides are TGCGCCAGCAGCTTCCGGACAAACTACGAGCAGTACTTC. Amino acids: CASSFRTNYEQYF.

The CDR3 region is CASSSGLAGASEQFF. DNA for the CDR3: TGTGCCAGCAGCTCAGGACTAGCGGGAGCTAGTGAGCAGTTCTTC. The rearrangement links TRBV11-2 to TRBJ2-1; 13 bases agree with TRBD2. Trimming at V came to 4 bases and at J to 9 bases, leaving 6 bases not matched to a gene. The CDR3 is made up of 15 amino acids. Per germline, CDR1 SGHAT and CDR2 FQNNGV.

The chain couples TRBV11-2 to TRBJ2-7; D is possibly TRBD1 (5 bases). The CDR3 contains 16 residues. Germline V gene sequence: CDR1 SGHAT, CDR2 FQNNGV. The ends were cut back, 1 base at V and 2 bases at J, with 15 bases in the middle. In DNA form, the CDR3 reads TGTGCCAGCAGCTTAGGAGTCCAGGGAAGAACCTACGAGCAGTACTTC. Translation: CASSLGVQGRTYEQYF.

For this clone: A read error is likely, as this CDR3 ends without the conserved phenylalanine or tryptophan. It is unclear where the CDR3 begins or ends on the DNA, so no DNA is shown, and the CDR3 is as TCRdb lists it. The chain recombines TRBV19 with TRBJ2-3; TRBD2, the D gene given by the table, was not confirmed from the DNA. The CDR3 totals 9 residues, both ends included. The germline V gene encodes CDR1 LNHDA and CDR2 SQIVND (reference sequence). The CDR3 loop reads CASLPGSIS.

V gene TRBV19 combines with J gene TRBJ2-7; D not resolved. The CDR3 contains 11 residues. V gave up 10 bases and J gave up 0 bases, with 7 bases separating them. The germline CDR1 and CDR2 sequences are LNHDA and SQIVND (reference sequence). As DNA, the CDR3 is TGTGCCACCGCCTACTCCTACGAGCAGTACTTC. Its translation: CATAYSYEQYF.

CDR3 DNA sequence: TGTGCCAGCAGCTTAGAGCCAGGTTACGGAGCTTTCTTT. Its translation is CASSLEPGYGAFF. The chain employs TRBV7-6 and TRBJ1-1, with D unresolved. CDR1 is SGHVS, CDR2 FNYEAQ, per germline. V was clipped by 1 base and J by 10 bases, with 13 bases between them. The CDR3 has 13 amino acids.

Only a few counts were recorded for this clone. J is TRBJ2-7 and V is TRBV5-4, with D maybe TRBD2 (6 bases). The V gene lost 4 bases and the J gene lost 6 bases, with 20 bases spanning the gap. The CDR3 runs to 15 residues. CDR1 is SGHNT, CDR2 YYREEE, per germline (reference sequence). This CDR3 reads CASSQDIGSSSEQYF. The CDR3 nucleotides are TGTGCCAGCAGCCAAGATATCGGGAGTAGTAGCGAGCAGTACTTC.

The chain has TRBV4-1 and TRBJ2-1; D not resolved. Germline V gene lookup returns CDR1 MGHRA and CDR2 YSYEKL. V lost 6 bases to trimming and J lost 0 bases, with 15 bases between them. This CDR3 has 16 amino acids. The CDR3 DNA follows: TGCGCCAGCAGTCGAATGAACACGGGCTCCTACAATGAGCAGTTCTTC. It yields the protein CASSRMNTGSYNEQFF.

The CDR3, as DNA: TGTGCCTGGAGTGTGGGTGCGGGAGAGACCCAGTACTTC. Translation: CAWSVGAGETQYF. V is TRBV30 and J is TRBJ2-5, with D perhaps matching TRBD2 (5 bases). Germline V gene sequence: CDR1 GTSNPN, CDR2 SVGIG (reference sequence). Trimming removed 0 bases from V and 4 bases from J, with 9 bases in between. The CDR3 contains 13 residues.

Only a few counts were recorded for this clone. This CDR3 is CASSFSGMNTGELFF. For the CDR3, the DNA is TGTGCCAGCAGCTTTAGCGGGATGAACACCGGGGAGCTGTTTTTT. The chain carries TRBV7-2 and TRBJ2-2; 8 bases are shared with TRBD2. The germline gives CDR1 SGHTA, CDR2 FQGNSA. V lost 3 bases, J lost 1 base, and 1 base stayed unmatched. CDR3 size: 15 residues.

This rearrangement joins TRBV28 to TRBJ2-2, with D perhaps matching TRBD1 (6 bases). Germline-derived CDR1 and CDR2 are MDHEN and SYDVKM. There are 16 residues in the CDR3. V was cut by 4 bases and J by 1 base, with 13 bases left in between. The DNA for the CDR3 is TGTGCCAGCAGTTCCCCAACAGGGCTGAACACCGGGGAGCTGTTTTTT. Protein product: CASSSPTGLNTGELFF.

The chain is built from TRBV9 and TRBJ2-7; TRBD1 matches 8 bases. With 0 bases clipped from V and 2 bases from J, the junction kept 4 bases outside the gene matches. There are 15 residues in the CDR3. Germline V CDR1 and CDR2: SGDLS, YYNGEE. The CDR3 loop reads CASSVGGTGPYEQYF. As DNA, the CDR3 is TGTGCCAGCAGCGTAGGAGGGACAGGACCCTACGAGCAGTACTTC.

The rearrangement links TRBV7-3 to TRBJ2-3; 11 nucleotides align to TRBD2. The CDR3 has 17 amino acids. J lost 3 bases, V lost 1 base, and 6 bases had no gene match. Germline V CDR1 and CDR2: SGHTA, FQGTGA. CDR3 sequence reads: CASSLNGLAGGTDTQYF. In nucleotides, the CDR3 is TGTGCCAGCAGCTTAAATGGCCTAGCGGGGGGTACAGATACGCAGTATTTT.

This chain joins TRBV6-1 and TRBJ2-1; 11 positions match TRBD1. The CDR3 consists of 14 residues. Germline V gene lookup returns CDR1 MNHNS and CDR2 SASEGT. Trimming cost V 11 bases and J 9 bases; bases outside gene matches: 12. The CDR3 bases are TGTGCCGCGGGGGGACAGGGGGACTTCGGTGAGCAGTTCTTC. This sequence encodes CAAGGQGDFGEQFF.

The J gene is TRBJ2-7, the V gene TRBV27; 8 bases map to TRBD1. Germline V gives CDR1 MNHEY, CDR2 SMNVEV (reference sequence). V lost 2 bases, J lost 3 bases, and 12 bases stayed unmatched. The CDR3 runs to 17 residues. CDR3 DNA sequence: TGTGCCAGCAGTTTAGTTCTTAGGACAGGGAAAAACTACGAGCAGTACTTC. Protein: CASSLVLRTGKNYEQYF.

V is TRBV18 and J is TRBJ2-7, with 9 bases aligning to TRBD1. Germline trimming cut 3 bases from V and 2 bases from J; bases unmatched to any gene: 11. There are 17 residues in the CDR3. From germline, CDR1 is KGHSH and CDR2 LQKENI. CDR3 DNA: TGTGCCAGCTCACCTGACCTCGGGACAGGGAGCGCCTACGAGCAGTACTTC. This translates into CASSPDLGTGSAYEQYF.

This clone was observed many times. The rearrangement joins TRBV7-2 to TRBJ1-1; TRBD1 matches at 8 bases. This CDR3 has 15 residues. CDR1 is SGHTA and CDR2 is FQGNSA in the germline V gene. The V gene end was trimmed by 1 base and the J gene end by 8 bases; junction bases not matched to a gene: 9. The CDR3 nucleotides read TGTGCCAGCAGCTTAGGGAGGACAGGGCTAATAGAAGCTTTCTTT. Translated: CASSLGRTGLIEAFF.

Written as DNA, the CDR3 is TGTGCCAGCAGCTCCCGAGGGGCGGGGAACAATGAGCAGTTCTTC. It is translated as CASSSRGAGNNEQFF. The rearrangement joins TRBV5-5 to TRBJ2-1; tentative D call: TRBD2 (6 bases). With 3 bases removed from V and 5 bases from J, the gap between germline ends came to 15 bases. Germline V CDR1 and CDR2: SGHKS, YYEKEE (reference sequence). The CDR3 sequence is 15 residues long.

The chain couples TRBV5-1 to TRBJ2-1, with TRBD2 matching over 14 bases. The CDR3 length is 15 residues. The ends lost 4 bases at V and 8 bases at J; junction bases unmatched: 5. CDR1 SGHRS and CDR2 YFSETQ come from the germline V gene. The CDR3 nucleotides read TGCGCCAGCAGCGAAGGGACTAGCGGGAGCCATGAGCAGTTCTTC. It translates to CASSEGTSGSHEQFF.

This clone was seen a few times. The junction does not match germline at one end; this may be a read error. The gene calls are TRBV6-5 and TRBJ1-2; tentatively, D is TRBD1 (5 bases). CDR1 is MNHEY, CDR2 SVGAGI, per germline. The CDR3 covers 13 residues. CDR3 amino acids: CASSNSGLHGYTF. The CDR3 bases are TGTGCCAGCAGTAACTCGGGGCTCCATGGCTACACCTTC.

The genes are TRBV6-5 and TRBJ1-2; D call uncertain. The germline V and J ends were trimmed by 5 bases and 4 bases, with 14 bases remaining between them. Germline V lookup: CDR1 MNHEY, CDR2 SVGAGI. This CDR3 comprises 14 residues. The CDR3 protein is CASSPLGVAYGYTF. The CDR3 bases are TGTGCCAGCAGTCCCCTCGGGGTAGCCTATGGCTACACCTTC.

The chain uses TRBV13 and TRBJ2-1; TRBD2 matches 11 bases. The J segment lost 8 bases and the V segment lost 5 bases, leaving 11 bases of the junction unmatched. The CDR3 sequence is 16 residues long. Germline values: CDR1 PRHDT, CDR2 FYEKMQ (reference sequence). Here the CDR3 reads CASSRGIAGGPYEQFF. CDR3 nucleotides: TGTGCCAGCAGCCGTGGTATAGCGGGAGGGCCCTATGAGCAGTTCTTC. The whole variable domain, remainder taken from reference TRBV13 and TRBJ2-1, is AAGVIQSPRHLIKEKRETATLKCYPIPRHDTVYWYQQGPGQDPQFLISFYEKMQSDKGSIPDRFSAQQFSDYHSELNMSSLELGDSALYFCASSRGIAGGPYEQFFGPGTRLTVL.

Here the CDR3 reads CASSLSPGSYEQYF. DNA of the CDR3: TGCGCCAGCAGCTTGTCTCCAGGATCCTACGAGCAGTACTTC. The chain links TRBV5-1 to TRBJ2-7; D gene ambiguous. Germline V lookup: CDR1 SGHRS, CDR2 YFSETQ. V was clipped by 1 base and J by 1 base, with 9 bases between them. This CDR3 spans 14 amino acids.

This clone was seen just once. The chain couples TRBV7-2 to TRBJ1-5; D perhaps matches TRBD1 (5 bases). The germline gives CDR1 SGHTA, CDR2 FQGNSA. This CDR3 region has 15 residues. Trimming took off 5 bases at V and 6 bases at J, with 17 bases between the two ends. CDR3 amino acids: CASSPREGLSQPQHF. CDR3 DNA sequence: TGTGCCAGCAGCCCACGGGAGGGGCTGAGTCAGCCCCAGCATTTT.

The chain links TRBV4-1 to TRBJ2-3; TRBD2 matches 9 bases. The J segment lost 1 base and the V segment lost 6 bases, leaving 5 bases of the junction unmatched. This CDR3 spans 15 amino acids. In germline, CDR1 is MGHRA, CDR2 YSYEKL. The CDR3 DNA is TGCGCCAGCAGTTATCGACTAGCGGGCACAGATACGCAGTATTTT. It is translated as CASSYRLAGTDTQYF.

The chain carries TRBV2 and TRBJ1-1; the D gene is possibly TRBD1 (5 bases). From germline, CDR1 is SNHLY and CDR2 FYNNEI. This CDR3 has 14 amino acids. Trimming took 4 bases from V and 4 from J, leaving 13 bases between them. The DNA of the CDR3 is TGTGCCAGCAGTGCTGAAGGGGTGGGCACTGAAGCTTTCTTT. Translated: CASSAEGVGTEAFF.

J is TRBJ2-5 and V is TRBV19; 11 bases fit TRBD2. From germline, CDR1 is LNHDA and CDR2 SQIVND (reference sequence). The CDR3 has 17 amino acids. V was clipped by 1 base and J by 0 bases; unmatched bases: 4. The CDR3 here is CASSIARLAGNQETQYF. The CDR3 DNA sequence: TGTGCCAGTAGTATAGCCCGACTAGCGGGGAACCAAGAGACCCAGTACTTC.